This entry is about one TCR beta chain. No antigen is known for it. This entry comes from a study of graft-versus-host responses after intestinal transplantation. Clones were sequenced by immunoSEQ multiplex PCR, and TCRdb holds only the in-frame ones, with some missing. Here the sample spans 70,000 to 95,000 clones, just under 95% being singletons. The CDR3 has 13 amino acids. V was shortened by 6 bases and J by 2 bases, with 11 bases between the two germline ends. Germline V gene data show CDR1 as SGDLS and CDR2 as YYNGEE. Specimen: unstimulated CD8+ T cells sorted from spleen or lymph node cells, collected before transplant. The J gene is TRBJ1-2, the V gene TRBV9; the D is unclear. This sequence originates from a human donor who was the organ donor for an intestinal transplant. The CDR3 spells CASTVDGNYGYTF. CDR3 in DNA: TGTGCCAGCACAGTAGACGGGAACTATGGCTACACCTTC. The entire variable domain, with the rest obtained from reference TRBV9 and TRBJ1-2, is as follows: DSGVTQTPKHLITATGQRVTLRCSPRSGDLSVYWYQQSLDQGLQFLIQYYNGEERAKGNILERFSAQQFPDLHSELNLSSLELGDSALYFCASTVDGNYGYTFGSGTRLTVV.